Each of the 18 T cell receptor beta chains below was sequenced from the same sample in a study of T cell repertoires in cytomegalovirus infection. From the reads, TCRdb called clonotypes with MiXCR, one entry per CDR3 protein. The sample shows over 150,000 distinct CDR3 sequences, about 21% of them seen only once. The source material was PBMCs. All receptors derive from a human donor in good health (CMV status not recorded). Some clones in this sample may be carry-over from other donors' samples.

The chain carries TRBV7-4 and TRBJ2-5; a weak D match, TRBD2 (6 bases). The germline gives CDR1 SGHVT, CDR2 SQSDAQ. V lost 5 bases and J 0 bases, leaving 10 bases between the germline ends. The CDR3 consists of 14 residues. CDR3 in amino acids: CASSRRTNQETQYF. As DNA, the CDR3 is TGTGCCAGCAGCCGCAGGACTAACCAAGAGACCCAGTACTTC. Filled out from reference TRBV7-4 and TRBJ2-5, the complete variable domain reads GAGVSQSPRYKVAKRGRDVALRCDSISGHVTLYWYRQTLGQGSEVLTYSQSDAQRDKSGRPSGRFSAERPERSVSTLKIQRTEQGDSAVYLCASSRRTNQETQYFGPGTRLLVL.

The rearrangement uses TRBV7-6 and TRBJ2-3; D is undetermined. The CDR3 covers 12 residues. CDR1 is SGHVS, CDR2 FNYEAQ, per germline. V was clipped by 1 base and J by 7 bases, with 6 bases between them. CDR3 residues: CASSLDLNTQYF. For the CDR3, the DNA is TGTGCCAGCAGCTTAGACCTAAATACGCAGTATTTT.

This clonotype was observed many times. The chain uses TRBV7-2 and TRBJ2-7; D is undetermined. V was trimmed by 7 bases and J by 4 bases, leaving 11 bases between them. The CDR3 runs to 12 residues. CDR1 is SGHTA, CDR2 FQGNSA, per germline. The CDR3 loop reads CASTGRRYEQYF. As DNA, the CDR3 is TGTGCCAGCACCGGTCGTAGGTACGAGCAGTACTTC.

For the CDR3, the DNA is TGTGCCACCAGCAGATCCCACACCAGCCAGCCCCAGCATTTT. This encodes CATSRSHTSQPQHF. This chain uses TRBV15 with TRBJ1-5; D remains unclear. Germline CDR1 is LNHNV and CDR2 is YYDKDF (reference sequence). The CDR3 is made up of 14 amino acids. V was cut by 2 bases and J by 7 bases, with 12 bases left in between. Based on the CDR3 plus reference TRBV15 and TRBJ1-5, the full variable domain is DAMVIQNPRYQVTQFGKPVTLSCSQTLNHNVMYWYQQKSSQAPKLLFHYYDKDFNNEADTPDNFQSRRPNTSFCFLDIRSPGLGDTAMYLCATSRSHTSQPQHFGDGTRLSIL.

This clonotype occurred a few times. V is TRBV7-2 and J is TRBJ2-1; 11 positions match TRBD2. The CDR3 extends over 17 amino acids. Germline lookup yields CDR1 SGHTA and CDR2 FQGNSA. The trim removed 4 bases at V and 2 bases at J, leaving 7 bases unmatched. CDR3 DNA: TGTGCCAGCAGCTGGCCGGTAGCGGGAGGGCCCTACAATGAGCAGTTCTTC. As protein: CASSWPVAGGPYNEQFF.

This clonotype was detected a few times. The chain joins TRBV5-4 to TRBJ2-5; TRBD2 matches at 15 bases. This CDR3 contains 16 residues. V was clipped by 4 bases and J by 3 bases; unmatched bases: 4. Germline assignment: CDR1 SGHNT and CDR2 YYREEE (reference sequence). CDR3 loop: CASSPGLAGGKETQYF. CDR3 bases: TGTGCCAGCAGCCCCGGACTAGCGGGGGGGAAAGAGACCCAGTACTTC.

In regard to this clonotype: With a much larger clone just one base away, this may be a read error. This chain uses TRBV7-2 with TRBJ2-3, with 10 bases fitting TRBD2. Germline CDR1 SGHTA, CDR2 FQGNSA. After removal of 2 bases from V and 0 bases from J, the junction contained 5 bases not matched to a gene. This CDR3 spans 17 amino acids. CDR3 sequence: CASSLRATSGSTDTQYF. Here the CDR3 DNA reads TGTGCCAGCAGCTTACGGGCGACTAGCGGGAGCACAGATACGCAGTATTTT. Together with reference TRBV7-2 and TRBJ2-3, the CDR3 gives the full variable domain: GAGVSQSPSNKVTEKGKDVELRCDPISGHTALYWYRQSLGQGLEFLIYFQGNSAPDKSGLPSDRFSAERTGGSVSTLTIQRTQQEDSAVYLCASSLRATSGSTDTQYFGPGTRLTVL.

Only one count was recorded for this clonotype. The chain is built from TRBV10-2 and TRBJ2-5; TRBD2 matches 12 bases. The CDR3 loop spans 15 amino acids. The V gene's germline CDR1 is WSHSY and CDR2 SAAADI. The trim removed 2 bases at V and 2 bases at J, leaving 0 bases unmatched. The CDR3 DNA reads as TGCGCCAGCAGTGAGCTAGCGGGGGGGCAAGAGACCCAGTACTTC. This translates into CASSELAGGQETQYF.

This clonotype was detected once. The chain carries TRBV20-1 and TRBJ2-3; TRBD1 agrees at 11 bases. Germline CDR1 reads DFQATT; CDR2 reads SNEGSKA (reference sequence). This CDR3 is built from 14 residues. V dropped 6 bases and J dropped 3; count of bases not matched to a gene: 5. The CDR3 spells CSARTGGRTDTQYF. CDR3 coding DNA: TGCAGTGCGAGGACAGGGGGCAGAACAGATACGCAGTATTTT.

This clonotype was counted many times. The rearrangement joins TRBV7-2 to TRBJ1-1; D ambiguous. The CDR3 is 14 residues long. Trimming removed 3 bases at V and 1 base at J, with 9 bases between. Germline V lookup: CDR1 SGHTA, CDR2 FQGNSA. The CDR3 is CASSLEGRNTEAFF. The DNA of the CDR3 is TGTGCCAGCAGCTTGGAAGGACGGAACACTGAAGCTTTCTTT.

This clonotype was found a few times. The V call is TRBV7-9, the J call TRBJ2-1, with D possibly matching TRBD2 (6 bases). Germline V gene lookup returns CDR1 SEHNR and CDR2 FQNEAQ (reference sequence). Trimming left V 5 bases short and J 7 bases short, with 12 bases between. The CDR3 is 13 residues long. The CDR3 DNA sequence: TGTGCCAGCAGCATCGGGGGACGGAATGAGCAGTTCTTC. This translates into CASSIGGRNEQFF.

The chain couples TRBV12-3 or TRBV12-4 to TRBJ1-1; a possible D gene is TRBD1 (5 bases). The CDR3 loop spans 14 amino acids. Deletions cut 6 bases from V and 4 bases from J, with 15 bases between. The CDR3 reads CASSPGGGLTEAFF. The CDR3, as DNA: TGTGCCAGCAGCCCTGGTGGGGGACTCACTGAAGCTTTCTTT.

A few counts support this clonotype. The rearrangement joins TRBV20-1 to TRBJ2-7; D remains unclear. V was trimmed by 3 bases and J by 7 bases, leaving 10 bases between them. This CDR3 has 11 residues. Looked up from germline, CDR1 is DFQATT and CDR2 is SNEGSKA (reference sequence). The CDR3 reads CSASVGREQYF. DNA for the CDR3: TGCAGTGCTAGTGTAGGACGGGAGCAGTACTTC.

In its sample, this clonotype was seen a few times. The CDR3 coding sequence is TGCGCCAGCAGCACCGGGACAGCGAGAAACTATGGCTACACCTTC. The encoded protein is CASSTGTARNYGYTF. V is TRBV5-1 and J is TRBJ1-2, with 7 bases aligning to TRBD1. CDR1 is SGHRS, CDR2 YFSETQ, per germline. Unmatched junction bases numbered 8, after V lost 4 bases and J lost 2 bases. The CDR3 contains 15 residues.

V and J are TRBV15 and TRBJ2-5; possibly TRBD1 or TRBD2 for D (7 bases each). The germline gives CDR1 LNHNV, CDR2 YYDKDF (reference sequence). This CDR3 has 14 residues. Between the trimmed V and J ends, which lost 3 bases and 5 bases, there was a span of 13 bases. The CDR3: CATSSRGGGETQYF. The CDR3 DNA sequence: TGTGCCACCAGCAGCAGGGGGGGCGGGGAGACCCAGTACTTC.

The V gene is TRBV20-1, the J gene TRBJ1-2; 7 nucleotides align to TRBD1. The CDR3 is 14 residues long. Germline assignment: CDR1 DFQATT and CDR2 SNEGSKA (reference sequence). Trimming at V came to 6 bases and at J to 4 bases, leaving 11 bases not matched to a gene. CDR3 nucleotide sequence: TGCAGTGCCTACCGAGGACAGGAAGGCTATGGCTACACCTTC. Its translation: CSAYRGQEGYGYTF.

CDR3 coding DNA: TGTGCCAGCAGCGAACTGCCGGGTCAAAACAATGAGCAGTTCTTC. This codes for CASSELPGQNNEQFF. J is TRBJ2-1 and V is TRBV7-9; D is ambiguous. V lost 5 bases and J lost 5, with 16 bases in between. The CDR3 spans 15 residues. The germline V gene has CDR1 SEHNR and CDR2 FQNEAQ (reference sequence).

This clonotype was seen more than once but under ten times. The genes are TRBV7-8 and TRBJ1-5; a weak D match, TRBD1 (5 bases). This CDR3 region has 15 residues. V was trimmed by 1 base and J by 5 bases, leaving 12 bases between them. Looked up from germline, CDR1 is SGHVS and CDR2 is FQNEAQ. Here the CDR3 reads CASSLVDWGDQPQHF. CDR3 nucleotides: TGTGCCAGCAGCTTAGTAGATTGGGGCGATCAGCCCCAGCATTTT.